The 7 T cell receptor beta chains reported below all come from one sample, sequenced in a study of T cell repertoires in cytomegalovirus infection (dated by TCRdb to about 2019). Their specific antigens are unknown. Data came from an Illumina HiSeq 1500. TCRdb trimmed the raw reads at Q25, called clones with MiXCR and kept productive beta chains. Entries that share a CDR3 protein sequence are merged under the most common genes and DNA. In all, the sample holds about 570,000 distinct CDR3 sequences, and 40% of those were seen once. 40% to 60% of the sample is held by the ten biggest clonotypes. The label giving this sample's treatment or condition can be read as: in vitro stimulation with specific CMV peptide epitopes to enrich CMV-specific T cells. Material: cultured PBMCs, obtained from culture after CMV antigen stimulation. Source of these receptors: a human donor in good health (CMV status not recorded). Some clones in this sample may be carry-over from other donors' samples.

This rearrangement joins TRBV12-3 or TRBV12-4 to TRBJ1-2, with D tentatively TRBD1 (6 bases). Trimming took 6 bases from V and 6 from J, leaving 20 bases between them. CDR3 length: 15 residues. This CDR3 is CASRHSTGWWNGYTF. CDR3 DNA sequence: TGTGCCAGCAGGCATTCAACAGGGTGGTGGAATGGCTACACCTTC.

This sequence joins TRBV11-2 and TRBJ2-7; 7 positions match TRBD1. The CDR3 covers 17 residues. Looked up from germline, CDR1 is SGHAT and CDR2 is FQNNGV. Germline trimming cut 4 bases from V and 2 bases from J; bases unmatched to any gene: 14. CDR3 sequence reads: CASSSLSGRRGTYEQYF. The CDR3 region has the DNA TGTGCCAGCAGCTCACTATCAGGGCGCAGGGGGACCTACGAGCAGTACTTC.

V and J are TRBV7-2 and TRBJ2-2; D is perhaps TRBD1 (5 bases). This CDR3 is 16 amino acids long. CDR1 and CDR2 (germline): SGHTA, FQGNSA. The V gene lost 2 bases and the J gene lost 5 bases, with 15 bases spanning the gap. CDR3 sequence reads: CASSLWGVDYTGELFF. The CDR3 DNA reads as TGTGCCAGCAGCTTATGGGGCGTGGATTATACCGGGGAGCTGTTTTTT.

This chain joins TRBV7-2 and TRBJ1-2; 7 nucleotides align to TRBD1. The V gene's germline CDR1 is SGHTA and CDR2 FQGNSA. V was pared by 5 bases and J by 4 bases, with 7 bases of the junction left unmatched. This CDR3 comprises 14 residues. The CDR3 loop is CASSRNRQGYGYTF. CDR3 in DNA: TGTGCCAGCAGCCGCAACCGACAGGGCTATGGCTACACCTTC.

This chain joins TRBV7-2 and TRBJ2-3; 10 bases match TRBD2. In germline, CDR1 is SGHTA, CDR2 FQGNSA. V lost 5 bases and J lost 3; bases outside the gene matches: 8. The CDR3 sequence is 16 residues long. The CDR3 sequence: CASSPSLAGVTDTQYF. CDR3 nucleotides: TGTGCCAGCAGCCCCTCGCTAGCGGGAGTGACAGATACGCAGTATTTT. The entire variable domain, with the rest obtained from reference TRBV7-2 and TRBJ2-3, is as follows: GAGVSQSPSNKVTEKGKDVELRCDPISGHTALYWYRQSLGQGLEFLIYFQGNSAPDKSGLPSDRFSAERTGGSVSTLTIQRTQQEDSAVYLCASSPSLAGVTDTQYFGPGTRLTVL.

This clonotype occurred a few times. V and J are TRBV7-2 and TRBJ2-2; 9 bases are shared with TRBD2. V trimming: 5 bases; J trimming: 6 bases; junction bases outside the gene matches: 7. The germline V gene has CDR1 SGHTA and CDR2 FQGNSA. CDR3 length: 15 residues. CDR3 region: CASSGLAGMAGELFF. CDR3 nucleotides: TGTGCCAGCAGCGGGCTAGCGGGAATGGCCGGGGAGCTGTTTTTT.

The chain couples TRBV7-2 to TRBJ2-3, with 7 bases matching TRBD2. CDR1 is SGHTA and CDR2 is FQGNSA in the germline V gene. J lost 4 bases, V lost 1 base, and 14 bases had no gene match. CDR3 size: 18 residues. The CDR3 DNA sequence: TGTGCCAGCAGCTTAGGCCCGCCGGCGGGAGTGGGAGCAGATACGCAGTATTTT. Protein sequence: CASSLGPPAGVGADTQYF.